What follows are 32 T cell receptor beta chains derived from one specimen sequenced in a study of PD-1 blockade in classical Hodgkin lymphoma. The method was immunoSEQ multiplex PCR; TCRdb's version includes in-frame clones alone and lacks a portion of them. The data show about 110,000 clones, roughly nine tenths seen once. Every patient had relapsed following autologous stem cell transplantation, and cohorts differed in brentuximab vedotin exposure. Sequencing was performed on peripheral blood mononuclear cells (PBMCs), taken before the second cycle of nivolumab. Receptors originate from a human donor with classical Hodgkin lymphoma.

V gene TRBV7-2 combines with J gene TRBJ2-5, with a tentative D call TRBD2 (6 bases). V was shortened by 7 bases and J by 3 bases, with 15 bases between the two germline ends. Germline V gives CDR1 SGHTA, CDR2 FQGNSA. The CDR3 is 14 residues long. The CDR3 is CASTFSGGKETQYF. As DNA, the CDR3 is TGTGCCAGCACCTTCAGTGGGGGGAAAGAGACCCAGTACTTC.

CDR3 sequence: CASSLEQVAHEQYF. The CDR3 DNA sequence: TGTGCCAGCAGCTTAGAACAGGTTGCGCACGAGCAGTACTTC. The genes are TRBV11-2 and TRBJ2-7; tentatively, D is TRBD1 (5 bases). The CDR3 sequence is 14 residues long. Germline CDR1 SGHAT, CDR2 FQNNGV. V was shortened by 0 bases and J by 5 bases, with 11 bases between the two germline ends.

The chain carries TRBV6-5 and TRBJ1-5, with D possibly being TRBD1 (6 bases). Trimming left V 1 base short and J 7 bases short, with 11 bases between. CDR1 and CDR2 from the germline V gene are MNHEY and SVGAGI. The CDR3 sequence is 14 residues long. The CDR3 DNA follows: TGTGCCAGCAGTTACTTAGGCCAGGGGCAGCCCCAGCATTTT. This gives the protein CASSYLGQGQPQHF.

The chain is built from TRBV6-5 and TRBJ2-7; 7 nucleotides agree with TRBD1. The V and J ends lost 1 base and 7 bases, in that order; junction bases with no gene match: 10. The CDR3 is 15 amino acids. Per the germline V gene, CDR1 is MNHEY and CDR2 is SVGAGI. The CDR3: CASSYFQGVNEEQYF. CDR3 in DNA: TGTGCCAGCAGTTACTTCCAGGGGGTAAATGAGGAGCAGTACTTC.

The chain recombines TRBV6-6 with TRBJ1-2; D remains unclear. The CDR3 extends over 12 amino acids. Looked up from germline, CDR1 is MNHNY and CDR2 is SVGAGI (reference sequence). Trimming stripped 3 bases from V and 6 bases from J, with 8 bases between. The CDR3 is CASSYVDNGYTF. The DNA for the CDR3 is TGTGCCAGCAGTTATGTCGATAATGGCTACACCTTC.

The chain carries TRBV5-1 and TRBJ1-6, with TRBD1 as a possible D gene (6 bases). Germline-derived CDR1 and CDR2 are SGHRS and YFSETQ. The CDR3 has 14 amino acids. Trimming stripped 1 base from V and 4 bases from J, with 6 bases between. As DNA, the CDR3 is TGCGCCAGCAGCTTGACAGGGTATAATTCACCCCTCCACTTT. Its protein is CASSLTGYNSPLHF.

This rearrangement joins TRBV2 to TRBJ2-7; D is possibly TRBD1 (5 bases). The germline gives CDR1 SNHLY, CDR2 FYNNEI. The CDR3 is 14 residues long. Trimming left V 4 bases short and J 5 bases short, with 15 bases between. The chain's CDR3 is CASSGGLVVDEQYF. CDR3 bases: TGTGCCAGCAGTGGGGGCCTAGTCGTGGACGAGCAGTACTTC.

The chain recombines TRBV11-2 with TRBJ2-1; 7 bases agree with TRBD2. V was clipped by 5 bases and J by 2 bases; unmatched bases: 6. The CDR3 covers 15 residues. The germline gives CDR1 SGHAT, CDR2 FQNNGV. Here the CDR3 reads CASSASGTTYNEQFF. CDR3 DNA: TGTGCCAGCAGCGCCTCGGGGACTACCTACAATGAGCAGTTCTTC.

CDR3 protein: CASRNRVRVVNTGELFF. In DNA, the CDR3 is TGTGCCAGCAGGAACAGGGTTAGGGTTGTGAACACCGGGGAGCTGTTTTTT. The chain couples TRBV21-1 to TRBJ2-2; the DNA was not used to check the table's D call, TRBD1. TRBV21-1 is classified as a pseudogene. The CDR3 contains 17 residues.

CDR3 in amino acids: CASSLGQLATNEKLFF. CDR3 nucleotides: TGTGCCAGCAGCTTGGGACAGCTTGCAACTAATGAAAAACTGTTTTTT. The chain combines TRBV7-8 with TRBJ1-4, with 7 positions matching TRBD1. The CDR3 is made up of 16 amino acids. V was pared by 3 bases and J by 0 bases, with 4 bases of the junction left unmatched. Germline V gene sequence: CDR1 SGHVS, CDR2 FQNEAQ.

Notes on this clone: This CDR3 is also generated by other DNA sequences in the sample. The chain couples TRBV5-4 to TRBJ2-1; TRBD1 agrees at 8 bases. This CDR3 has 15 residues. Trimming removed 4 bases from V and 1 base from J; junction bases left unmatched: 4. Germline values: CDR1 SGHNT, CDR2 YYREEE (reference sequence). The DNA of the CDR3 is TGTGCCAGCAGCCTAGACAGGGGATCCTACAATGAGCAGTTCTTC. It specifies CASSLDRGSYNEQFF.

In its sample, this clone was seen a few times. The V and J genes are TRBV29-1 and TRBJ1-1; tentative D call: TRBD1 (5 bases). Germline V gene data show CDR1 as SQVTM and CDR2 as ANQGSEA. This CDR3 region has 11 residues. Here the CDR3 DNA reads TGCAGTGGCAGGAGGGGCTCAGAAGCTTTCTTT. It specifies CSGRRGSEAFF.

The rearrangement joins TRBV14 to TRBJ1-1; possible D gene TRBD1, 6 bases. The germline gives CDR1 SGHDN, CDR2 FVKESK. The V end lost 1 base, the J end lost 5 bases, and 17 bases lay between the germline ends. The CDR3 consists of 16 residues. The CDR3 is CASSQGLSGGGTEAFF. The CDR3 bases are TGTGCCAGCAGCCAAGGTTTATCGGGGGGCGGAACTGAAGCTTTCTTT.

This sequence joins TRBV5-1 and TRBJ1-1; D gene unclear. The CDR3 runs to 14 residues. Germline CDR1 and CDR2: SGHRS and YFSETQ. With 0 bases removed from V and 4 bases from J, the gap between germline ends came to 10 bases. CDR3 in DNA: TGCGCCAGCAGCTTGGAGTATTGGTCCACTGAAGCTTTCTTT. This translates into CASSLEYWSTEAFF.

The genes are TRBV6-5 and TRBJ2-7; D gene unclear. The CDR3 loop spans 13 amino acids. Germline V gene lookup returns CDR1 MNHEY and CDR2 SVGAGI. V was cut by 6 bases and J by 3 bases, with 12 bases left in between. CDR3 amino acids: CASRSSLNYEQYF. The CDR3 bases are TGTGCCAGCAGGTCCAGTCTAAACTACGAGCAGTACTTC.

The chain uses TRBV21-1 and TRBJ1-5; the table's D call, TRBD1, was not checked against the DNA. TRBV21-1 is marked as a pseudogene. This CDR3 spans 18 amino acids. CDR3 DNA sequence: TGTGCCAGCAGCAAATCCCAAAAATCAGGCGTTAGCAATCAGCCCCAGCATTTT. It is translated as CASSKSQKSGVSNQPQHF.

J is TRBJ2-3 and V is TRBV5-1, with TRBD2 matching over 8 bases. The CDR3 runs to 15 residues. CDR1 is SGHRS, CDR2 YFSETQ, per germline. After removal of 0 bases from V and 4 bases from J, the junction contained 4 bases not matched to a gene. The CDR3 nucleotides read TGCGCCAGCAGCTTGGGGCCTAGCGGGTCAGATACGCAGTATTTT. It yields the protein CASSLGPSGSDTQYF.

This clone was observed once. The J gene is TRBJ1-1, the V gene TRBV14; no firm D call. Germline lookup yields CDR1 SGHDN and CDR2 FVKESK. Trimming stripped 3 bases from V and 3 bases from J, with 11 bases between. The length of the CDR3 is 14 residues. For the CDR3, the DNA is TGTGCCAGCAGCCACCCCCGGGAGTACACTGAAGCTTTCTTT. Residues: CASSHPREYTEAFF.

CDR3: CASSFPGQDYGYTF. CDR3 bases: TGTGCCAGCAGCTTCCCGGGACAAGACTATGGCTACACCTTC. This chain links TRBV7-2 with TRBJ1-2; possible D gene TRBD1, 6 bases. Trimming cost V 3 bases and J 3 bases, with 11 bases left between them. Germline CDR1 is SGHTA and CDR2 is FQGNSA. This CDR3 contains 14 residues.

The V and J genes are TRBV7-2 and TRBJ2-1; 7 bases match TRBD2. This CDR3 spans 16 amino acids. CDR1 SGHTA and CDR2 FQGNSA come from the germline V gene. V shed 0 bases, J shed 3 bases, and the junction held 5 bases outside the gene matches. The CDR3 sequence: CASSLAPAGVYNEQFF. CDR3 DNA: TGTGCCAGCAGCTTAGCCCCGGCGGGAGTCTACAATGAGCAGTTCTTC.

The CDR3 bases are TGTGCCACCAGCTTGGGGGTAAATCAGCCCCAGCATTTT. It is translated as CATSLGVNQPQHF. The V and J genes are TRBV19 and TRBJ1-5; the D gene is possibly TRBD1 (5 bases). Between the trimmed V and J ends, which lost 10 bases and 4 bases, there was a span of 14 bases. The CDR3 extends over 13 amino acids. Germline V gene lookup returns CDR1 LNHDA and CDR2 SQIVND (reference sequence).

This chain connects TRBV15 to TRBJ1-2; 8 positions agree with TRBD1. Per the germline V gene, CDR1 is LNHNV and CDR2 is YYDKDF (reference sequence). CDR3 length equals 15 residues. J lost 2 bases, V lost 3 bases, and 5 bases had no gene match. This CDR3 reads CATSRRQGSNYGYTF. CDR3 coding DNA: TGTGCCACCAGCAGGAGACAGGGGTCCAACTATGGCTACACCTTC.

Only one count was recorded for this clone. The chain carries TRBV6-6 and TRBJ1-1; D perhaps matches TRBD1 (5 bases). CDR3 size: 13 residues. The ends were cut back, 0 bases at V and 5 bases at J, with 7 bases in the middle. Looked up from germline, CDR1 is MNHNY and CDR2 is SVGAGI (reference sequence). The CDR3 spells CASSYSGGTEAFF. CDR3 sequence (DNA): TGTGCCAGCAGTTACTCGGGGGGTACTGAAGCTTTCTTT.

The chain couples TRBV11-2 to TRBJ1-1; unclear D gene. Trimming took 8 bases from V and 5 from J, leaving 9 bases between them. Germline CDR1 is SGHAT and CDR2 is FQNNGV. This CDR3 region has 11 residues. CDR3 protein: CASGFRTEAFF. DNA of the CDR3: TGTGCCAGCGGGTTTCGGACTGAAGCTTTCTTT.

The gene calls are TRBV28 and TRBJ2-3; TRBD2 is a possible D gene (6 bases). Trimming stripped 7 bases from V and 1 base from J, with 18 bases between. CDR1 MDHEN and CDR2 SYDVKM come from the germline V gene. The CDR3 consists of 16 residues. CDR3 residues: CASTTGGVRGTDTQYF. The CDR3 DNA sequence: TGTGCCAGCACCACCGGAGGGGTAAGGGGCACAGATACGCAGTATTTT.

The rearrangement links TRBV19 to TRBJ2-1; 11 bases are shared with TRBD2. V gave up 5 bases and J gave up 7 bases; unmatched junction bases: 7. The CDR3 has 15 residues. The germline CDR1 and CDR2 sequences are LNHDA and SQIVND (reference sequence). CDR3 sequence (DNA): TGTGCCAGTAGTCCACTAGCGGGAGTTGTGAATGAGCAGTTCTTC. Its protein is CASSPLAGVVNEQFF.

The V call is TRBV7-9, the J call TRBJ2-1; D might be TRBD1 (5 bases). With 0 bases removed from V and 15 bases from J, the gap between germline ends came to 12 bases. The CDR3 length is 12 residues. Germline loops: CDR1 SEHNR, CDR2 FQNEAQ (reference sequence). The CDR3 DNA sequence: TGTGCCAGCAGCTTAGCTGACAAAAGGGGGTTCTTC. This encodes CASSLADKRGFF.

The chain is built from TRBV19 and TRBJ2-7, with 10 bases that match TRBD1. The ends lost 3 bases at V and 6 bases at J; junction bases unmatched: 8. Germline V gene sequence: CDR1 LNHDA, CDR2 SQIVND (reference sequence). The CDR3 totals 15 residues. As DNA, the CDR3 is TGTGCCAGTAGTATTCGACAGGGGGCAGGAGGCGAGCAGTACTTC. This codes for CASSIRQGAGGEQYF.

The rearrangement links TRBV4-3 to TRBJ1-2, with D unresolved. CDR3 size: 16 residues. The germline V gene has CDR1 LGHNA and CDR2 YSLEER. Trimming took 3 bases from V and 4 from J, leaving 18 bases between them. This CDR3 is CASSHQRRVLVYGYTF. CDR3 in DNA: TGCGCCAGCAGCCACCAGCGTCGTGTCTTAGTCTATGGCTACACCTTC.

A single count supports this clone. The CDR3 sequence is CASSLTRTWSTDTQYF. In nucleotides, the CDR3 is TGTGCCAGCAGCCTAACACGAACATGGAGCACAGATACGCAGTATTTT. This sequence joins TRBV7-9 and TRBJ2-3; D not certain. The CDR3 loop spans 16 amino acids. The V gene's germline CDR1 is SEHNR and CDR2 FQNEAQ (reference sequence). Trimming took off 5 bases at V and 0 bases at J, with 15 bases between the two ends.

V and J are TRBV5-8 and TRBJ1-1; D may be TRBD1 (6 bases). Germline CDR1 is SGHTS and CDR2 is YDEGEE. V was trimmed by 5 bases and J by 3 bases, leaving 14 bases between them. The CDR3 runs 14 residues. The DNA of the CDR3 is TGTGCCAGCAGGCGCGCGGACAGCTACACTGAAGCTTTCTTT. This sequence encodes CASRRADSYTEAFF.

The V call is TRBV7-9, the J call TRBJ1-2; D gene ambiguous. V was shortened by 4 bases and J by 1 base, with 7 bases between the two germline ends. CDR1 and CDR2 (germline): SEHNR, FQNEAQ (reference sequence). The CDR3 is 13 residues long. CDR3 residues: CASSSTVNYGYTF. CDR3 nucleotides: TGTGCCAGCAGCTCTACAGTTAACTATGGCTACACCTTC.